This note documents a single TCR beta chain sequence. The specificity of this receptor is unknown. The input lacks base qualities; no much larger clone sits a single base away. The roughly 39 donors, aged roughly 6 to 95 years, were systemically healthy Caucasian individuals from Russia. Each donor gave about 9.8 milliliters of peripheral blood, drawn into EDTA-treated Vacutainer tubes. Ficoll-Paque density-gradient centrifugation was used to isolate PBMCs, with at least 7 million obtained per sample. Total RNA was extracted from PBMCs with Trizol reagent, with at least 6 micrograms obtained per sample. The percentages of naive CD45RAhigh/CD27high T cells were determined by flow cytometry on a PBMC aliquot from every donor. Library generation was performed with 5' RACE. The second PCR ran for roughly 7 to 12 cycles and used a J-beta primer mix along with a sample-barcoded 5' primer. A unique molecular identifier was introduced onto each TCR beta cDNA molecule by a template-switch 5' adaptor carrying 12 random nucleotides. At least 2.5 million CDR3-containing paired-end reads were obtained from each sample. All of the RNA was converted into first-strand cDNA using the Mint cDNA synthesis kit, with a TRBC-specific oligonucleotide serving as the primer. Following uracil-DNA glycosylase treatment, all cDNA underwent a first 18-cycle PCR with the universal primers M1SS and BC2_uni_R. The original methods were these. For normalization, 1 million high-quality reads, each with a distinct molecular identifier, were randomly selected from each sample. Reads with shared molecular identifiers were discarded instead of being binned into consensus sequences. MiTCR, run with a Q25 quality threshold and the strictest error-elimination algorithm, handled CDR3 identification, clonotype clustering and error correction. Lower-bound total TCR beta diversity was estimated with a nonparametric unseen species model using Euler transformation. TCRdb trimmed public reads at Q25 via fastp, called clones via MiXCR and kept in-frame beta chains. Duplicate CDR3 protein sequences are folded into a single record with the most common DNA and genes. These V and J calls originate from TCRdb's pipeline instead of the authors' own analysis. For this sample the table gives 1.5 million to 2 million distinct CDR3 sequences, of which 39% were detected only once. Clones ranked in the top ten supply 23% of the sample.

From a lookup of the germline V gene, CDR1 and CDR2 are SGHTA and FQGNSA. The CDR3 runs 13 amino acids, cysteine and phenylalanine included. The only DNA kept is the CDR3, 39 bases in frame from the first base. This sample is part of a study of blood T cells in healthy people across ages (dated by TCRdb to about 2015). Describing the broader study: In model experiments, roughly one uniquely barcoded TCR beta cDNA molecule per two T cells was captured by template switching. Age-related changes in TCR beta repertoire diversity were measured in the study by deep sequencing normalized with unique cDNA molecular identifiers. Four age groups were formed from the donors: young (average approximately 15 years), middle-aged (around 39), aged (more than 55) and long-lived (82). To avoid experimental bias, donors of different ages were randomly spread across the sequencing lanes. The study analyzed two additional independent replicas of 1 million unique cDNA reads from the same blood draw for two donors, one aged 18 to 30 and one aged 80 or older. Summary of the overall study and its limitations: Because donor CMV infection status was unknown, age-related changes in expanded clonotypes were potentially confounded. Compared with the aged group, more naive CD4+ T cells, fewer expanded clones and increased TCR diversity were shown by the long-lived group, suggesting age selection. Bulk unsorted PBMC profiling prevented conclusive comparison of naive and antigen-experienced compartments. The percentage of naive T cells measured by flow cytometry correlated strongly with observed TCR beta diversity. Total diversity estimates from one million sequenced T cells were considered lower bounds and underestimates. As age increased, observed TCR beta diversity per million T cells dropped in a roughly linear way, and a significant reduction was already evident by age about 40.

The TCR comes from a human donor in good health. Sequencing was carried out using blood. The chain joins TRBV7-2 to TRBJ2-4; no D gene can be assigned with confidence. Near its end, the DNA agrees better with TRBJ2-7, so the J call may be wrong. CDR3 protein: CASSARAPDEQYF. The bases are TGTGCCAGCAGCGCAAGGGCCCCGGACGAGCAGTACTTC.